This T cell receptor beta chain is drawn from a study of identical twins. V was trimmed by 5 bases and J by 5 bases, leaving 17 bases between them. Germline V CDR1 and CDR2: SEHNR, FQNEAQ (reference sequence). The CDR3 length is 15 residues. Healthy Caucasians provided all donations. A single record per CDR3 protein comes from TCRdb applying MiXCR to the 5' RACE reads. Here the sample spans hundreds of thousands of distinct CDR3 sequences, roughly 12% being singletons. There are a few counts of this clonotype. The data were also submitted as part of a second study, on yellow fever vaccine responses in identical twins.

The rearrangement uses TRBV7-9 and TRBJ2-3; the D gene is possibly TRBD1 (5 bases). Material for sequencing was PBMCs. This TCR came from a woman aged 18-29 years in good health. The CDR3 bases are TGTGCCAGCAGCCACCGACAGATCCGGCAAGATACGCAGTATTTT. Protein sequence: CASSHRQIRQDTQYF.